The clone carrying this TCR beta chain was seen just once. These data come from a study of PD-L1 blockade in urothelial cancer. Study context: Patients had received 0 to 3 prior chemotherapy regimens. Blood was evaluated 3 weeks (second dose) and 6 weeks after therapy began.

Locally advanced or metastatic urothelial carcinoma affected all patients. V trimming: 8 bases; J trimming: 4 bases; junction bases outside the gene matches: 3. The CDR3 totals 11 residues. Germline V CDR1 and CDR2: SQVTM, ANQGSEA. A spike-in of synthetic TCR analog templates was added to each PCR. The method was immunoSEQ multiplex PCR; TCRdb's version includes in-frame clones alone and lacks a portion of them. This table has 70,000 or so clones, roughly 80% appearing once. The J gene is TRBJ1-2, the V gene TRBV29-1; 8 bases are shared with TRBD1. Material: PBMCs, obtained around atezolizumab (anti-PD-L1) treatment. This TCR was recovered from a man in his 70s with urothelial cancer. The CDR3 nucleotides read TGCAGCTTTACAGGGGGCTATGGCTACACCTTC. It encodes CSFTGGYGYTF.